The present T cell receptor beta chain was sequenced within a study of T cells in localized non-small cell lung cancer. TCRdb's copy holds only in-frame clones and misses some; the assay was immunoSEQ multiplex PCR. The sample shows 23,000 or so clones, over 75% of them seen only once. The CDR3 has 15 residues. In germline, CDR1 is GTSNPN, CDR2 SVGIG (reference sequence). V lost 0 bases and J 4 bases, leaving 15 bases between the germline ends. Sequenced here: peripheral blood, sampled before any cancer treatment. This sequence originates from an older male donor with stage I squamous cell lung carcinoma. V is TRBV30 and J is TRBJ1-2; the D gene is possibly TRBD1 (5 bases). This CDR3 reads CAWSVLVGEGYGYTF. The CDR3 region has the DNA TGTGCCTGGAGTGTATTGGTAGGGGAAGGCTATGGCTACACCTTC.